The T cell receptor beta chain described here comes from a study of patients and donors after allogeneic stem cell transplantation. Trimming pared 3 bases from V and 2 bases from J, leaving 14 bases between. This CDR3 region has 15 residues. CDR1 and CDR2 from the germline V gene are SGHAT and FQNNGV. One entry per CDR3 protein results from TCRdb running MiXCR on the RT-PCR reads. The sample holds 400,000 to 500,000 distinct CDR3 sequences, 16% seen once. The chain joins TRBV11-2 to TRBJ2-7; a possible D gene is TRBD1 (6 bases). The sequencing sample was made of blood, either unsorted or a sorted T cell fraction (not recorded which). This sequence originates from a human donor who was either an allogeneic HSCT recipient or a stem cell or donor lymphocyte infusion donor (not recorded which). It is not recorded whose cells these are; they may come from a transplant donor. The CDR3 sequence: CASSFGTPFTYEQYF. The CDR3 DNA reads TGTGCCAGCAGCTTTGGGACACCTTTCACCTACGAGCAGTACTTC. The variable domain in full, completed from reference TRBV11-2 and TRBJ2-7, reads EAGVAQSPRYKIIEKRQSVAFWCNPISGHATLYWYQQILGQGPKLLIQFQNNGVVDDSQLPKDRFSAERLKGVDSTLKIQPAKLEDSAVYLCASSFGTPFTYEQYFGPGTRLTVT.